A selection of T cell receptor beta chains follows, all from one sample in a study of cytomegalovirus exposure and HLA in healthy donors. The data were produced by immunoSEQ multiplex PCR, yet TCRdb's version contains in-frame clones alone and is incomplete. The table has around 170,000 clones, 82% seen once. Sequenced: PBMCs. The receptors were sampled from a woman between 18 and 30 years old in good health and CMV-seronegative. Each CDR3 is given with its conserved first and last residue. D genes are given only for firm matches. Some rows mark clone size as missing; the rest say once, few, many or name a class of expanded clone.

size,V,J,length,D,CDR3,DNA
.,TRBV4-1,TRBJ2-7,15,TRBD1,CASSQAGTGAYEQYF,TGCGCCAGCAGCCAAGCCGGGACAGGGGCCTACGAGCAGTACTTC
.,TRBV27,TRBJ2-3,16,TRBD2,CASSNKLAGFTDTQYF,TGTGCCAGCAGCAACAAACTAGCGGGTTTCACAGATACGCAGTATTTT
.,TRBV10-1,TRBJ2-1,15,.,CASSDRRARHGGQFF,TGCGCCAGCAGTGATCGGCGGGCGCGCCACGGTGGGCAGTTCTTC
.,TRBV6-5,TRBJ1-2,13,TRBD1,CASTNTGEFGYTF,TGTGCCAGCACCAATACAGGGGAGTTTGGCTACACCTTC
.,TRBV5-1,TRBJ2-3,20,TRBD2,CASSLAPGSGDVPYTDTQYF,TGCGCCAGCAGCTTGGCCCCAGGTAGCGGGGACGTACCCTACACAGATACGCAGTATTTT
.,TRBV6-6,TRBJ2-1,15,.,CASRPGHGPDNEQFF,TGTGCCAGCAGACCGGGACACGGCCCCGACAATGAGCAGTTCTTC
.,TRBV7-3,TRBJ2-1,16,TRBD2,CASSAGLREGYNEQFF,TGTGCCAGCAGCGCTGGGTTGCGGGAGGGCTACAATGAGCAGTTCTTC
.,TRBV6-5,TRBJ2-7,14,TRBD1,CASSVDRGGNEQYF,TGTGCCAGCAGCGTTGACAGGGGCGGGAACGAGCAGTACTTC
.,TRBV14,TRBJ2-7,14,.,CASSLDMSPYEQYF,TGTGCCAGCAGCCTAGACATGAGTCCCTACGAGCAGTACTTC
.,TRBV29-1,TRBJ1-2,12,.,CSVKDRNYGYTF,TGCAGCGTTAAAGACAGAAACTATGGCTACACCTTC
.,TRBV7-3,TRBJ1-1,15,.,CASSLRLAGNTEAFF,TGTGCCAGCAGCTTAAGGCTTGCTGGGAACACTGAAGCTTTCTTT
few,TRBV7-9,TRBJ1-4,15,TRBD1,CASSIQGARAEKLFF,TGTGCCAGCAGCATCCAGGGGGCACGGGCGGAAAAACTGTTTTTT
.,TRBV6-5,TRBJ1-5,13,.,CASRITVNQPQHF,TGTGCCAGCCGGATAACAGTCAATCAGCCCCAGCATTTT
.,TRBV5-1,TRBJ2-1,15,.,CASSLATTEYNEQFF,TGCGCCAGCAGCTTGGCTACTACTGAATACAATGAGCAGTTCTTC
.,TRBV2,TRBJ2-3,19,TRBD1,CASSARTRDRVSSTDTQYF,TGTGCCAGCAGTGCCCGCACGAGGGACAGGGTAAGTAGCACAGATACGCAGTATTTT
.,TRBV6-5,TRBJ1-1,14,.,CASTRLGGYTEAFF,TGTGCCAGCACCCGCCTCGGCGGGTACACTGAAGCTTTCTTT
.,TRBV5-1,TRBJ2-3,12,TRBD2,CASKLAADTQYF,TGCGCCAGCAAACTAGCGGCAGATACGCAGTATTTT
.,TRBV11-3,TRBJ2-1,14,.,CASSLAPGIDEQFF,TGTGCCAGCAGCTTAGCCCCGGGAATCGATGAGCAGTTCTTC
.,TRBV6-5,TRBJ1-5,15,TRBD1,CASTTGQGLNQPQHF,TGTGCCAGCACCACGGGACAGGGCCTAAATCAGCCCCAGCATTTT
.,TRBV28,TRBJ1-1,17,.,CASSLPPGGFMNTEAFF,TGTGCCAGCAGTTTACCCCCCGGCGGGTTCATGAACACTGAAGCTTTCTTT